The 32 T cell receptor beta chains below come from one sample, sequenced in a study of T cells in tumors after PD-1 blockade. Profiling relied on immunoSEQ multiplex PCR, and the TCRdb table lists in-frame clones only, not all of them. The sample contains fewer than 7,500 clones, around 84% of which appear only once. The sample consisted of PBMCs, taken after anti-PD-1 therapy. Every receptor here comes from a human donor with advanced basal cell or squamous cell carcinoma (not recorded which).

This clone has more than one count but fewer than ten. DNA of the CDR3: TGTGCCAGCAGCGTCTTCGACAGGGTGGGCGGAAACACCATATATTTT. Its protein product is CASSVFDRVGGNTIYF. The chain is built from TRBV9 and TRBJ1-3; the match to TRBD1 covers 7 bases. The CDR3 is made up of 16 amino acids. Germline CDR1 and CDR2: SGDLS and YYNGEE. With 2 bases clipped from V and 4 bases from J, the junction kept 9 bases outside the gene matches.

The V gene is TRBV10-3, the J gene TRBJ1-2, with 8 nucleotides matching TRBD1. The CDR3 runs to 14 residues. The V segment lost 3 bases and the J segment 0 bases; nucleotides outside the gene matches: 0. Germline assignment: CDR1 ENHRY and CDR2 SYGVKD. The CDR3 bases are TGTGCCATCAGTGACAGGGGGCCTAACTATGGCTACACCTTC. Encoded protein: CAISDRGPNYGYTF.

This chain connects TRBV6-5 to TRBJ1-5; no definite D call. Germline V gene lookup returns CDR1 MNHEY and CDR2 SVGAGI. The CDR3 is 15 residues long. V was shortened by 4 bases and J by 4 bases, with 14 bases between the two germline ends. In nucleotides, the CDR3 is TGTGCCAGCAGTTCCAAGGGCCAACCAAATCAGCCCCAGCATTTT. Translated, it gives CASSSKGQPNQPQHF.

The rearrangement uses TRBV6-4 and TRBJ2-1, with D maybe TRBD2 (5 bases). Trimming left V 8 bases short and J 7 bases short, with 18 bases between. Germline V gene lookup returns CDR1 MRHNA and CDR2 SNTAGT. The CDR3 totals 14 residues. This CDR3 is CASRLFEGSNEQFF. CDR3 DNA: TGTGCCAGCCGCCTTTTTGAGGGTTCGAATGAGCAGTTCTTC.

The V gene is TRBV6-5, the J gene TRBJ1-3; D not certain. From germline, CDR1 is MNHEY and CDR2 SVGAGI. This CDR3 is built from 15 residues. Trimming pared 6 bases from V and 2 bases from J, leaving 14 bases between. The CDR3 loop reads CASRRGTGAGNTIYF. The CDR3 DNA sequence: TGTGCCAGCAGGCGCGGTACCGGCGCTGGAAACACCATATATTTT.

The chain links TRBV30 to TRBJ2-3; D is possibly TRBD1 (6 bases). Germline V CDR1 and CDR2: GTSNPN, SVGIG (reference sequence). This CDR3 has 14 residues. The ends were cut back, 1 base at V and 4 bases at J, with 12 bases in the middle. The CDR3 nucleotides are TGTGCCTGGAGTGGGGGGCTCGGGGCAGATACGCAGTATTTT. It encodes CAWSGGLGADTQYF.

The rearrangement joins TRBV28 to TRBJ2-5; D gene uncertain. Trimming removed 5 bases at V and 8 bases at J, with 9 bases between. The CDR3 spans 11 residues. Germline CDR1 MDHEN, CDR2 SYDVKM. Here the CDR3 DNA reads TGTGCCAGCAGTCCCGAATTAACCCAGTACTTC. It encodes CASSPELTQYF. The full variable domain, its missing parts supplied by reference TRBV28 and TRBJ2-5, is DVKVTQSSRYLVKRTGEKVFLECVQDMDHENMFWYRQDPGLGLRLIYFSYDVKMKEKGDIPEGYSVSREKKERFSLILESASTNQTSMYLCASSPELTQYFGPGTRLLVL.

V is TRBV6-4 and J is TRBJ1-2, with TRBD1 matching 8 bases. CDR1 is MRHNA and CDR2 is SNTAGT in the germline V gene. The CDR3 covers 15 residues. V shed 0 bases and J 7 bases; nucleotides not matched to a gene: 7. The CDR3 nucleotides read TGTGCCAGCAGTGACTCGAAGGACAGGGTTTTTGGCTACACCTTC. Translating it yields CASSDSKDRVFGYTF.

The chain is built from TRBV7-2 and TRBJ1-2; perhaps TRBD1 as D (5 bases). CDR1 is SGHTA, CDR2 FQGNSA, per germline. V lost 4 bases and J 5 bases, leaving 20 bases between the germline ends. The CDR3 runs 16 residues. DNA of the CDR3: TGTGCCAGCAGCTCTCCGGGACGCCTTCTTGCATATGGCTACACCTTC. It encodes CASSSPGRLLAYGYTF.

This chain connects TRBV6-6 to TRBJ2-3; either TRBD1 or TRBD2 may fit D (6 bases each). CDR3 length equals 14 residues. CDR1 MNHNY and CDR2 SVGAGI come from the germline V gene (reference sequence). Trimming pared 7 bases from V and 3 bases from J, leaving 14 bases between. The chain's CDR3 is CASNWRGDTDTQYF. Written as DNA, the CDR3 is TGTGCCAGCAATTGGAGGGGGGATACAGATACGCAGTATTTT.

The chain joins TRBV7-6 to TRBJ2-2; D unclear. The CDR3 consists of 15 residues. The V end lost 1 base, the J end lost 3 bases, and 9 bases lay between the germline ends. Looked up from germline, CDR1 is SGHVS and CDR2 is FNYEAQ. CDR3 in amino acids: CASSLVGSYTGELFF. CDR3 bases: TGTGCCAGCAGCTTAGTTGGCAGCTACACCGGGGAGCTGTTTTTT.

This clone turned up a few times. The rearrangement links TRBV5-1 to TRBJ2-1; TRBD1 matches at 7 bases. The germline V gene has CDR1 SGHRS and CDR2 YFSETQ. The V segment lost 4 bases and the J segment 4 bases; nucleotides outside the gene matches: 14. This CDR3 has 17 residues. For the CDR3, the DNA is TGCGCCAGCAGCACCCAGCCAGGGACAGCTCCGTACAATGAGCAGTTCTTC. Its translation: CASSTQPGTAPYNEQFF. The full variable domain, rest sourced from reference TRBV5-1 and TRBJ2-1, is KAGVTQTPRYLIKTRGQQVTLSCSPISGHRSVSWYQQTPGQGLQFLFEYFSETQRNKGNFPGRFSGRQFSNSRSEMNVSTLELGDSALYLCASSTQPGTAPYNEQFFGPGTRLTVL.

The chain joins TRBV11-2 to TRBJ2-5, with 8 positions matching TRBD2. Losses at the gene ends were 1 base for V and 0 bases for J; bases not matched to a gene: 13. Germline-derived CDR1 and CDR2 are SGHAT and FQNNGV. CDR3 length equals 19 residues. The CDR3 sequence is CASSLGARGGRGDQETQYF. The CDR3 nucleotides are TGTGCCAGCAGCTTAGGTGCCAGAGGCGGGCGGGGGGACCAAGAGACCCAGTACTTC.

The chain links TRBV6-5 to TRBJ2-4; perhaps TRBD2 as D (5 bases). Per germline, CDR1 MNHEY and CDR2 SVGAGI. With 6 bases removed from V and 3 bases from J, the gap between germline ends came to 12 bases. CDR3 length: 14 residues. CDR3 sequence (DNA): TGTGCCAGCAGCCCAGCGAGGGACAAAAACATTCAGTACTTC. Protein product: CASSPARDKNIQYF.

The chain carries TRBV28 and TRBJ1-6; D perhaps matches TRBD1 (6 bases). The length of the CDR3 is 16 residues. Trimming shortened V by 2 bases and J by 7 bases, and 15 bases separated the two germline ends. Looked up from germline, CDR1 is MDHEN and CDR2 is SYDVKM. DNA of the CDR3: TGTGCCAGCAGTTTAATGGGGGCAGGGCCAAATTCACCCCTCCACTTT. It translates to CASSLMGAGPNSPLHF. The full variable domain, in which reference TRBV28 and TRBJ1-6 provide the parts outside the CDR3, is DVKVTQSSRYLVKRTGEKVFLECVQDMDHENMFWYRQDPGLGLRLIYFSYDVKMKEKGDIPEGYSVSREKKERFSLILESASTNQTSMYLCASSLMGAGPNSPLHFGNGTRLTVT.

Note on this clone: The DNA is omitted, as the CDR3 cannot be located on it reliably, and the CDR3 follows TCRdb's listing. The gene calls are TRBV1 and TRBJ2-3; the table calls TRBD2, which could not be checked here. TRBV1 is recorded as a pseudogene. The CDR3 extends over 17 residues, inclusive of both ends. CDR3 sequence reads: CTSSQDPVAGGTDTQYF.

Relative to its sample, this clone is hyperexpanded (1% or more). The rearrangement uses TRBV15 and TRBJ1-1, with 8 bases lining up with TRBD1. This CDR3 has 14 amino acids. Germline V gives CDR1 LNHNV, CDR2 YYDKDF (reference sequence). The V and J ends lost 5 bases and 3 bases, in that order; junction bases with no gene match: 5. As DNA, the CDR3 is TGTGCCACCAGCTACGGACAGGGTGACACTGAAGCTTTCTTT. Translated, it gives CATSYGQGDTEAFF.

The CDR3 protein is CASTPSLADSDTQYF. In nucleotides, the CDR3 is TGTGCCAGCACCCCCTCACTAGCGGACTCAGATACGCAGTATTTT. The chain uses TRBV7-2 and TRBJ2-3; TRBD2 matches 8 bases. The CDR3 runs to 15 residues. V lost 7 bases to trimming and J lost 4 bases; unmatched junction nucleotides: 10. Germline lookup yields CDR1 SGHTA and CDR2 FQGNSA. Using reference TRBV7-2 and TRBJ2-3 for the parts outside the CDR3, the full variable domain is GAGVSQSPSNKVTEKGKDVELRCDPISGHTALYWYRQSLGQGLEFLIYFQGNSAPDKSGLPSDRFSAERTGGSVSTLTIQRTQQEDSAVYLCASTPSLADSDTQYFGPGTRLTVL.

This sequence joins TRBV28 and TRBJ2-7; 7 bases are a match to TRBD1. The V gene's germline CDR1 is MDHEN and CDR2 SYDVKM. There are 12 residues in the CDR3. V gave up 6 bases and J gave up 5 bases; unmatched junction bases: 4. For the CDR3, the DNA is TGTGCCAGCAGCCCAGACAGGGACGAGCAGTACTTC. Protein sequence: CASSPDRDEQYF.

The chain links TRBV3-1 (or the pseudogene TRBV3-2) to TRBJ1-3, with no clear D. V was shortened by 11 bases and J by 0 bases, with 20 bases between the two germline ends. This CDR3 comprises 16 residues. Germline assignment: CDR1 LGHDT and CDR2 YNNKEL (reference sequence). The CDR3, as DNA: TGTGCCGCCGGGAGAAAAGGGCAATTCTCTGGAAACACCATATATTTT. Protein sequence: CAAGRKGQFSGNTIYF.

The gene calls are TRBV3-1 (or the pseudogene TRBV3-2) and TRBJ2-7; 8 nucleotides match TRBD2. Germline CDR1 is LGHDT and CDR2 is YNNKEL (reference sequence). This CDR3 contains 14 residues. V trimming: 0 bases; J trimming: 3 bases; junction bases outside the gene matches: 1. The CDR3 DNA reads as TGTGCCAGCAGCCAAGACGCGGGGGGCTACGAGCAGTACTTC. Amino acid sequence: CASSQDAGGYEQYF.

The chain links TRBV7-2 to TRBJ1-2; D unresolved. V lost 4 bases to trimming and J lost 4 bases, with 10 bases between them. This CDR3 is built from 13 residues. From germline, CDR1 is SGHTA and CDR2 FQGNSA. The CDR3 region is CASSSLFLYGYTF. CDR3 nucleotides: TGTGCCAGCAGCTCCCTTTTTCTCTATGGCTACACCTTC.

The chain has TRBV6-5 and TRBJ1-3; possibly TRBD1 for D (6 bases). This CDR3 has 15 amino acids. The ends were cut back, 2 bases at V and 3 bases at J, with 11 bases in the middle. Germline V lookup: CDR1 MNHEY, CDR2 SVGAGI. The CDR3 here is CASSYPGAGGNTIYF. For the CDR3, the DNA is TGTGCCAGCAGTTACCCAGGGGCCGGTGGAAACACCATATATTTT.

This rearrangement joins TRBV28 to TRBJ1-6; the match to TRBD1 covers 10 bases. In germline, CDR1 is MDHEN, CDR2 SYDVKM. The junction had 3 bases not matched to a gene; V was cut back by 7 bases and J by 3 bases. The CDR3 runs to 15 residues. CDR3 sequence reads: CASKRTGGYNSPLHF. CDR3 DNA: TGTGCCAGCAAAAGGACAGGGGGCTATAATTCACCCCTCCACTTT.

The chain combines TRBV3-1 (or the pseudogene TRBV3-2) with TRBJ2-7; 16 bases fit TRBD2. V dropped 3 bases and J dropped 7; count of bases not matched to a gene: 3. Germline V lookup: CDR1 LGHDT, CDR2 YNNKEL (reference sequence). This CDR3 has 15 residues. CDR3 protein: CASSQGLAGGREQYF. The CDR3 nucleotides are TGTGCCAGCAGCCAGGGACTAGCGGGAGGGAGGGAGCAGTACTTC.

V gene TRBV19 combines with J gene TRBJ2-1; D might be TRBD1 (5 bases). The ends were cut back, 1 base at V and 7 bases at J, with 8 bases in the middle. The CDR3 totals 13 residues. Germline V gives CDR1 LNHDA, CDR2 SQIVND (reference sequence). The CDR3 DNA sequence: TGTGCCAGTAGTATAGTACCAGGGAATGAGCAGTTCTTC. Residues: CASSIVPGNEQFF.

The rearrangement links TRBV19 to TRBJ1-2; a possible D gene is TRBD1 (5 bases). The V and J ends lost 4 bases and 3 bases respectively, with 21 bases between them. The CDR3 runs to 17 residues. From germline, CDR1 is LNHDA and CDR2 SQIVND (reference sequence). The CDR3 region is CASSSPARGRGDYGYTF. For the CDR3, the DNA is TGTGCCAGTAGTAGCCCCGCAAGAGGAAGGGGTGACTATGGCTACACCTTC.

The chain is built from TRBV6-5 and TRBJ2-4; 12 bases are a match to TRBD2. CDR1 and CDR2 from the germline V gene are MNHEY and SVGAGI. The CDR3 has 15 residues. Trimming cost V 6 bases and J 2 bases; bases outside gene matches: 2. The CDR3 sequence is CASSLAGGPKNIQYF. The CDR3 nucleotides are TGTGCCAGCAGCCTAGCGGGGGGGCCCAAAAACATTCAGTACTTC.

This rearrangement joins TRBV27 to TRBJ2-5; tentatively, D is TRBD1 or TRBD2 (5 bases each). Trimming left V 7 bases short and J 3 bases short, with 15 bases between. The CDR3 sequence is 14 residues long. Germline CDR1 is MNHEY and CDR2 is SMNVEV (reference sequence). The CDR3 spells CASKRLGAKETQYF. CDR3 coding DNA: TGTGCCAGCAAAAGACTCGGGGCTAAAGAGACCCAGTACTTC.

The table lists this clone with a count of one. The genes are TRBV29-1 and TRBJ2-7; 12 nucleotides agree with TRBD1. The CDR3 is 13 amino acids. J gave up 4 bases and V 7 bases, and 5 bases lay outside the gene matches. Germline CDR1 is SQVTM and CDR2 is ANQGSEA. CDR3 sequence (DNA): TGCAGCGGGGGACAGGGGGCGACTTACGAGCAGTACTTC. Translation: CSGGQGATYEQYF.

The CDR3 protein is CASRPTLAGCSYNEQFF. CDR3 bases: TGTGCAAGTCGCCCCACTCTAGCGGGATGCTCCTACAATGAGCAGTTCTTC. The chain couples TRBV12-2 to TRBJ2-1; the table calls TRBD2, which could not be checked here. TRBV12-2 is tagged as a pseudogene. The CDR3 extends over 17 amino acids.

The chain recombines TRBV5-4 with TRBJ2-5; 14 bases align to TRBD2. V trimming: 4 bases; J trimming: 4 bases; junction bases outside the gene matches: 9. There are 17 residues in the CDR3. CDR1 is SGHNT, CDR2 YYREEE, per germline (reference sequence). The CDR3 protein is CASSPPGLAGEAETQYF. The DNA of the CDR3 is TGTGCCAGCAGCCCGCCGGGACTAGCGGGGGAGGCAGAGACCCAGTACTTC.